Detailed here is one TCR beta chain. Researchers ran immunoSEQ v3.0 at survey level. TCRdb's table, derived via immunoSEQ multiplex PCR, lists solely in-frame clones and lacks some. This sample has some 27,000 clones, with under 85% found just once. The data derive from a study of long-term antiretroviral therapy in people with HIV. CDR1 is MNHEY and CDR2 is SMNVEV in the germline V gene (reference sequence). V gave up 6 bases and J gave up 4 bases; unmatched junction bases: 2. The CDR3 loop spans 13 amino acids. Each donor had at least one pre-ART and at least two post-ART PBMC samples. J is TRBJ2-1 and V is TRBV27; 8 bases agree with TRBD1. This clonotype was sampled from a man between 35 and 55 years old with HIV. The source was unsorted PBMCs, collected 3 years after starting antiretroviral therapy. The CDR3 coding sequence is TGTGCCAGCAGGGACAGGGCTTACAATGAGCAGTTCTTC. Its protein is CASRDRAYNEQFF.